The 23 T cell receptor beta chains reported below all come from one sample, sequenced in a study of cytomegalovirus exposure and HLA in healthy donors. Primers included in the PCR were 60 Vbeta and 13 Jbeta primers. This table comes from immunoSEQ multiplex PCR, and its TCRdb copy is limited to in-frame clones, with some not included. The data show more than 95,000 clones, with roughly three quarters seen just once and approximately 11% held by the top ten. The specimen sequenced was PBMCs. These receptors all stem from a man aged 25 to 40 in good health and CMV-seropositive.

The chain is built from TRBV10-3 and TRBJ2-7; the D gene is possibly TRBD1 (6 bases). This CDR3 is 14 amino acids long. Trimming took off 0 bases at V and 0 bases at J, with 6 bases between the two ends. Germline V gene data show CDR1 as ENHRY and CDR2 as SYGVKD. CDR3: CAISESDSSYEQYF. As DNA, the CDR3 is TGTGCCATCAGTGAGTCGGACAGCTCCTACGAGCAGTACTTC.

This clone was seen a handful of times. V usage is TRBV19 and J usage is TRBJ1-2; a possible D gene is TRBD1 (5 bases). V lost 5 bases to trimming and J lost 6 bases, with 19 bases between them. This CDR3 has 15 residues. In germline, CDR1 is LNHDA, CDR2 SQIVND (reference sequence). The CDR3 DNA reads TGTGCCAGTAGTTACCGCGGGGCTTCGGGTGATGGCTACACCTTC. It codes for CASSYRGASGDGYTF.

A single count supports this clone. V gene TRBV6-4 combines with J gene TRBJ2-6; 8 positions match TRBD1. Losses at the gene ends were 0 bases for V and 4 bases for J; bases not matched to a gene: 5. The germline V gene encodes CDR1 MRHNA and CDR2 SNTAGT. There are 17 residues in the CDR3. The CDR3 DNA is TGTGCCAGCAGTGACTCTACAGGGGGTGGAGGGGCCAACGTCCTGACTTTC. Amino acid sequence: CASSDSTGGGGANVLTF.

The chain recombines TRBV5-1 with TRBJ1-4; D call uncertain. V was trimmed by 4 bases and J by 0 bases, leaving 10 bases between them. Germline CDR1 is SGHRS and CDR2 is YFSETQ. The CDR3 runs 15 residues. CDR3 residues: CASSPLGTTNEKLFF. The CDR3 region has the DNA TGCGCCAGCAGCCCCCTCGGGACAACTAATGAAAAACTGTTTTTT.

Only one count was recorded for this clone. The chain is built from TRBV18 and TRBJ1-1; D is perhaps TRBD1 (5 bases). This CDR3 is 14 amino acids long. Trimming shortened V by 5 bases and J by 1 base, and 11 bases separated the two germline ends. Germline V gene sequence: CDR1 KGHSH, CDR2 LQKENI. DNA for the CDR3: TGTGCCAGCTCAGAGTCGGGGGGGAACACTGAAGCTTTCTTT. This translates into CASSESGGNTEAFF. Full variable domain (rest looked up from reference TRBV18 and TRBJ1-1): NAGVMQNPRHLVRRRGQEARLRCSPMKGHSHVYWYRQLPEEGLKFMVYLQKENIIDESGMPKERFSAEFPKEGPSILRIQQVVRGDSAAYFCASSESGGNTEAFFGQGTRLTVV.

This clone is a singleton in its sample. V is TRBV5-1 and J is TRBJ1-1; D is perhaps TRBD1 (5 bases). Germline assignment: CDR1 SGHRS and CDR2 YFSETQ. This CDR3 has 17 residues. The V and J ends lost 5 bases and 0 bases respectively, with 20 bases between them. The CDR3 region is CASSSLPTAPLNTEAFF. CDR3 bases: TGCGCCAGCAGTTCATTACCGACAGCGCCCCTGAACACTGAAGCTTTCTTT.

This chain connects TRBV5-5 to TRBJ2-7; weak D call: TRBD1 (5 bases). This CDR3 has 15 residues. Germline CDR1 SGHKS, CDR2 YYEKEE (reference sequence). Trimming stripped 0 bases from V and 3 bases from J, with 13 bases between. The CDR3: CASSLEAGKGYEQYF. CDR3 DNA: TGTGCCAGCAGCTTGGAAGCAGGGAAGGGCTACGAGCAGTACTTC.

Here the CDR3 reads CASSASGTGTNPYLAKNIQYF. In DNA, the CDR3 is TGTGCCAGCAGCGCCTCCGGGACAGGGACCAACCCGTACCTAGCCAAAAACATTCAGTACTTC. This sequence joins TRBV9 and TRBJ2-4; 9 bases line up with TRBD1. Germline V gives CDR1 SGDLS, CDR2 YYNGEE. The CDR3 is 21 residues long. V lost 3 bases, J lost 0 bases, and 19 bases stayed unmatched.

The chain has TRBV27 and TRBJ2-2; 7 nucleotides line up with TRBD1. This CDR3 contains 15 residues. V trimming: 7 bases; J trimming: 1 base; junction bases outside the gene matches: 6. The germline CDR1 and CDR2 sequences are MNHEY and SMNVEV (reference sequence). The CDR3 DNA sequence: TGTGCCAGCACATCCGGGACAGAGAACACCGGGGAGCTGTTTTTT. Translating it yields CASTSGTENTGELFF.

The gene calls are TRBV9 and TRBJ2-5, with 13 bases fitting TRBD2. Germline-derived CDR1 and CDR2 are SGDLS and YYNGEE. The CDR3 spans 17 residues. J was trimmed by 1 base and V by 2 bases; bases with no gene match: 5. CDR3 amino acids: CASSVGTSGIFQETQYF. DNA of the CDR3: TGTGCCAGCAGCGTTGGGACTAGCGGGATCTTCCAAGAGACCCAGTACTTC.

The V gene is TRBV7-2, the J gene TRBJ2-7; 10 nucleotides line up with TRBD2. This CDR3 contains 15 residues. The ends lost 3 bases at V and 3 bases at J; junction bases unmatched: 5. Germline lookup yields CDR1 SGHTA and CDR2 FQGNSA. CDR3 sequence (DNA): TGTGCCAGCAGCTTCCTAGCGGGGGTCGTCTACGAGCAGTACTTC. It is translated as CASSFLAGVVYEQYF.

This chain connects TRBV2 to TRBJ1-1; 11 bases agree with TRBD1. Unmatched junction bases numbered 12, after V lost 9 bases and J lost 6 bases. In germline, CDR1 is SNHLY, CDR2 FYNNEI. There are 15 residues in the CDR3. The CDR3 loop is CASKVRGQGASEAFF. The DNA for the CDR3 is TGTGCCAGTAAAGTCCGAGGACAGGGGGCCTCTGAAGCTTTCTTT.

The V call is TRBV4-1, the J call TRBJ2-7; D is unclear. Trimming shortened V by 1 base and J by 4 bases, and 8 bases separated the two germline ends. The length of the CDR3 is 13 residues. CDR1 and CDR2 (germline): MGHRA, YSYEKL. In DNA, the CDR3 is TGCGCCAGCAGCCAAGTTCCCGGGTACGAGCAGTACTTC. Translation: CASSQVPGYEQYF.

The chain combines TRBV4-3 with TRBJ2-5, with TRBD2 matching 9 bases. The CDR3 contains 20 residues. From germline, CDR1 is LGHNA and CDR2 YSLEER. Germline trimming cut 0 bases from V and 4 bases from J; bases unmatched to any gene: 18. CDR3 residues: CASSQDWASGTLTGGETQYF. The CDR3 nucleotides are TGCGCCAGCAGCCAAGATTGGGCTAGCGGGACCCTCACCGGGGGAGAGACCCAGTACTTC.

This sequence joins TRBV7-2 and TRBJ2-5, with D possibly TRBD2 on 5 matching bases. The CDR3 covers 13 residues. Trimming stripped 3 bases from V and 2 bases from J, with 7 bases between. In germline, CDR1 is SGHTA, CDR2 FQGNSA. This CDR3 is CASSFGVQETQYF. The CDR3, as DNA: TGTGCCAGCAGCTTCGGGGTACAAGAGACCCAGTACTTC. The full variable domain, in which reference TRBV7-2 and TRBJ2-5 provide the parts outside the CDR3, is GAGVSQSPSNKVTEKGKDVELRCDPISGHTALYWYRQSLGQGLEFLIYFQGNSAPDKSGLPSDRFSAERTGGSVSTLTIQRTQQEDSAVYLCASSFGVQETQYFGPGTRLLVL.

The V gene is TRBV13, the J gene TRBJ2-7; the D gene is possibly TRBD2 (5 bases). CDR3 length: 14 residues. CDR1 PRHDT and CDR2 FYEKMQ come from the germline V gene (reference sequence). V was trimmed by 5 bases and J by 3 bases, leaving 14 bases between them. CDR3 amino acids: CASSPRRLLYEQYF. CDR3 nucleotides: TGTGCCAGCAGCCCCCGCAGACTACTCTACGAGCAGTACTTC.

The chain is built from TRBV7-2 and TRBJ2-3; 9 nucleotides agree with TRBD1. The CDR3 is 14 amino acids. V shed 5 bases, J shed 4 bases, and the junction held 4 bases outside the gene matches. Germline lookup yields CDR1 SGHTA and CDR2 FQGNSA. Written as DNA, the CDR3 is TGTGCCAGCAGCCCGGACAGGGGAGCAGATACGCAGTATTTT. Translating gives CASSPDRGADTQYF.

The chain uses TRBV19 and TRBJ1-5; D may be TRBD1 (5 bases). CDR3 length: 14 residues. Trimming left V 0 bases short and J 7 bases short, with 10 bases between. From germline, CDR1 is LNHDA and CDR2 SQIVND (reference sequence). CDR3 loop: CASSIEPGNQPQHF. Here the CDR3 DNA reads TGTGCCAGTAGTATAGAACCAGGGAACCAGCCCCAGCATTTT.

The chain carries TRBV10-3 and TRBJ2-5, with 9 nucleotides matching TRBD1. V lost 6 bases, J lost 5 bases, and 7 bases stayed unmatched. The germline V gene has CDR1 ENHRY and CDR2 SYGVKD. The CDR3 sequence is 14 residues long. The CDR3 reads CAISETGGGETQYF. The CDR3 nucleotides are TGTGCCATCAGCGAAACAGGGGGCGGGGAGACCCAGTACTTC.

This chain joins TRBV7-3 and TRBJ2-1; D not certain. The germline CDR1 and CDR2 sequences are SGHTA and FQGTGA. This CDR3 is built from 13 residues. Trimming cost V 2 bases and J 5 bases, with 7 bases left between them. The CDR3 here is CASSLSNDNEQFF. For the CDR3, the DNA is TGTGCCAGCAGCTTATCAAATGACAATGAGCAGTTCTTC.

This clone was seen a few times. J is TRBJ2-5 and V is TRBV28; 9 bases agree with TRBD2. The J call may be incorrect, as the DNA end agrees better with TRBJ2-7. Germline V gene sequence: CDR1 MDHEN, CDR2 SYDVKM. CDR3 length equals 14 residues. The CDR3 coding sequence is TGTGCCAGCACTGGAACTAGCGGGTACTACGAGCAGTACTTC. Translation: CASTGTSGYYEQYF.

This clone was seen more than once but under ten times. Compared with germline, one end of the junction differs, possibly owing to a read error. CDR3 loop: CASSQTGQETQYF. In DNA form, the CDR3 reads TGTGCTAGCAGCCAGACAGGGCAAGAGACCCAGTACTTC. The chain joins TRBV7-7 to TRBJ2-5; 7 nucleotides line up with TRBD1. The CDR3 contains 13 residues. Germline loops: CDR1 SSHAT, CDR2 FNYEAQ (reference sequence).

The DNA for the CDR3 is TGTGCCAGCAGCTTAGGGGACAGGGGTCGCGAGCAGTACTTC. As protein: CASSLGDRGREQYF. The genes are TRBV13 and TRBJ2-5; the match to TRBD1 covers 9 bases. Judging by the DNA end, TRBJ2-7 fits better; the J call may be wrong. The CDR3 sequence is 14 residues long. From germline, CDR1 is PRHDT and CDR2 FYEKMQ (reference sequence).